This entry lists 29 T cell receptor beta chains sequenced from one sample in a study of early T cells in non-severe SARS-CoV-2 infection. TCRdb passed the 5' RACE reads through MiXCR, listing each CDR3 protein once. The table lists some 34,000 distinct CDR3 sequences, roughly 6.6% of them singletons. Sequenced here: whole blood, sampled at baseline. Every receptor here comes from an adult who was a healthcare worker with PCR-confirmed SARS-CoV-2 infection or an uninfected control (not recorded which).

This clonotype was observed a few times. The J gene is TRBJ2-1, the V gene TRBV7-2; D is uncertain. V lost 3 bases and J lost 9, with 9 bases in between. Germline lookup yields CDR1 SGHTA and CDR2 FQGNSA. CDR3 length: 12 residues. CDR3 sequence (DNA): TGTGCCAGCAGCTTTGGCATGGGTGAGCAGTTCTTC. As protein: CASSFGMGEQFF.

This clonotype was counted at least ten times. The CDR3 here is CASSQARSEQYV. The CDR3 coding sequence is TGTGCCAGCAGCCAAGCTAGGAGCGAGCAGTACGTC. The chain combines TRBV14 with TRBJ2-7; no definite D call. This CDR3 spans 12 amino acids. Germline loops: CDR1 SGHDN, CDR2 FVKESK. Trimming removed 1 base from V and 6 bases from J, with 7 bases in between.

This clonotype was observed many times. The chain joins TRBV12-3 or TRBV12-4 to TRBJ1-2, with TRBD1 as a possible D gene (6 bases). The V end lost 4 bases, the J end lost 4 bases, and 16 bases lay between the germline ends. The CDR3 extends over 15 amino acids. CDR3 region: CASSWADSHPYGYTF. CDR3 coding DNA: TGTGCCAGCAGTTGGGCGGACAGCCACCCCTATGGCTACACCTTC.

CDR3 in DNA: TGCAGCGCCCAGGGGGGCTCCTACAATGAGCAGTTCTTC. It yields the protein CSAQGGSYNEQFF. J is TRBJ2-1 and V is TRBV29-1, with D possibly TRBD1 on 7 matching bases. This CDR3 comprises 13 residues. Germline CDR1 and CDR2: SQVTM and ANQGSEA. Trimming removed 7 bases at V and 0 bases at J, with 10 bases between.

Ten or more counts support this clonotype. The rearrangement links TRBV7-2 to TRBJ2-2, with D maybe TRBD2 (6 bases). Germline V gene data show CDR1 as SGHTA and CDR2 as FQGNSA. The CDR3 is 15 amino acids. The V end was cut by 2 bases, the J end by 4 bases, with 11 bases between. The CDR3 reads CASSLRSGGTGELFF. The CDR3 DNA sequence: TGTGCCAGCAGCTTACGTAGCGGAGGCACCGGGGAGCTGTTTTTT.

This clonotype was observed many times. The chain is built from TRBV7-6 and TRBJ2-7; 11 bases line up with TRBD2. The germline CDR1 and CDR2 sequences are SGHVS and FNYEAQ. The CDR3 extends over 19 amino acids. V was pared by 1 base and J by 0 bases, with 11 bases of the junction left unmatched. This CDR3 is CASSLGRGLAEISSYEQYV. DNA of the CDR3: TGTGCCAGCAGCTTAGGGCGGGGACTAGCGGAGATCAGCTCCTACGAGCAGTACGTC.

This clonotype was seen many times. The genes are TRBV18 and TRBJ1-5; a weak D match, TRBD1 (6 bases). The germline CDR1 and CDR2 sequences are KGHSH and LQKENI. CDR3 length: 13 residues. The V end was cut by 6 bases, the J end by 9 bases, with 15 bases between. The CDR3 sequence: CASSTGRQWPQHF. The CDR3 DNA sequence: TGTGCCAGCTCGACAGGCCGGCAATGGCCCCAGCATTTT. The variable domain in full, completed from reference TRBV18 and TRBJ1-5, reads NAGVMQNPRHLVRRRGQEARLRCSPMKGHSHVYWYRQLPEEGLKFMVYLQKENIIDESGMPKERFSAEFPKEGPSILRIQQVVRGDSAAYFCASSTGRQWPQHFGDGTRLSIL.

This clonotype was recorded at least ten times. This chain joins TRBV5-5 and TRBJ1-1; a possible D gene is TRBD1 (6 bases). The CDR3 runs 15 residues. Trimming pared 0 bases from V and 6 bases from J, leaving 15 bases between. Germline V gene data show CDR1 as SGHKS and CDR2 as YYEKEE (reference sequence). The CDR3 protein is CASSLVHQGRPEAFF. The CDR3 bases are TGTGCCAGCAGCTTGGTTCATCAGGGGAGACCTGAAGCTTTCTTT.

This rearrangement joins TRBV5-1 to TRBJ1-1; TRBD1 aligns across 7 bases. The germline CDR1 and CDR2 sequences are SGHRS and YFSETQ. Trimming took 4 bases from V and 6 from J; bases not matched to a gene: 6. The CDR3 consists of 13 residues. The CDR3 here is CASSTDRDPEAFF. CDR3 bases: TGCGCCAGCAGCACCGACAGGGACCCTGAAGCTTTCTTT.

This rearrangement joins TRBV28 to TRBJ2-7; D uncertain. Trimming removed 6 bases at V and 2 bases at J, with 14 bases between. The germline gives CDR1 MDHEN, CDR2 SYDVKM. The CDR3 totals 14 residues. CDR3 protein: CASSLTLSTYEQYF. The CDR3 DNA reads TGTGCCAGCAGCTTGACCCTTTCGACCTACGAGCAGTACTTC.

This clonotype was counted at least ten times. The J gene is TRBJ2-1, the V gene TRBV7-8; D is perhaps TRBD2 (6 bases). V lost 2 bases and J lost 2, with 10 bases in between. Germline V gene sequence: CDR1 SGHVS, CDR2 FQNEAQ. The CDR3 covers 15 residues. The CDR3 DNA reads as TGTGCCAGCAGCTTACAGGGACTGGCCTACAATGAGCAGTTCTTC. It codes for CASSLQGLAYNEQFF.

For the CDR3, the DNA is TGCGCCAGCAGCTCGCAGGGTTCCGGGGAGCTGTTTTTT. It is translated as CASSSQGSGELFF. The rearrangement joins TRBV5-1 to TRBJ2-2, with a weak D call TRBD1 (5 bases). The CDR3 spans 13 residues. Germline V gives CDR1 SGHRS, CDR2 YFSETQ. Between the trimmed V and J ends, which lost 3 bases and 6 bases, there was a span of 9 bases.

The rearrangement links TRBV7-2 to TRBJ2-2; 8 bases match TRBD2. The CDR3 totals 16 residues. Trimming took 5 bases from V and 4 from J; bases not matched to a gene: 9. Germline V gives CDR1 SGHTA, CDR2 FQGNSA. In DNA, the CDR3 is TGTGCCAGCAGCCCGATTAGCGGGGCAGTCACCGGGGAGCTGTTTTTT. Its translation: CASSPISGAVTGELFF.

The sample holds many counts of this clonotype. The CDR3 DNA reads TGCGCCAGCAGCCACGGGACAGGATCCGGGCCCCAGCATTTT. Its translation: CASSHGTGSGPQHF. This chain joins TRBV4-3 and TRBJ1-5, with TRBD1 matching over 8 bases. The V segment lost 3 bases and the J segment 9 bases; nucleotides outside the gene matches: 7. CDR1 is LGHNA, CDR2 YSLEER, per germline. This CDR3 has 14 residues.

This clonotype was observed many times. The chain is built from TRBV3-1 and TRBJ2-5; D remains ambiguous. This CDR3 has 13 amino acids. Between the trimmed V and J ends, which lost 5 bases and 0 bases, there was a span of 7 bases. The germline CDR1 and CDR2 sequences are LGHDT and YNNKEL (reference sequence). The CDR3 bases are TGTGCCAGCAGCACCCGGGACCAAGAGACCCAGTACTTC. Its protein product is CASSTRDQETQYF.

A few counts support this clonotype. The chain is built from TRBV20-1 and TRBJ2-3, with D possibly matching TRBD2 (6 bases). The CDR3 sequence is 13 residues long. V was shortened by 2 bases and J by 4 bases, with 10 bases between the two germline ends. The germline V gene has CDR1 DFQATT and CDR2 SNEGSKA (reference sequence). The CDR3 region is CSARRGVADTQYF. The DNA of the CDR3 is TGCAGTGCTAGACGCGGGGTGGCAGATACGCAGTATTTT.

The rearrangement joins TRBV4-2 to TRBJ1-6; possible D gene TRBD1, 5 bases. The germline CDR1 and CDR2 sequences are LGHNA and YNFKEQ. The V end was cut by 1 base, the J end by 5 bases, with 12 bases between. There are 16 residues in the CDR3. The chain's CDR3 is CASSQVLQANNSPLHF. CDR3 DNA sequence: TGTGCCAGCAGCCAAGTTCTACAGGCCAATAATTCACCCCTCCACTTT.

A few counts support this clonotype. The rearrangement uses TRBV21-1 and TRBJ2-1. TRBV21-1 is a pseudogene. There are 17 residues in the CDR3. CDR3 coding DNA: TGTGCCAGCAGCCAAGTTCCGGTGGATAGCTCCTACAATGAGCAGTTCTTC. This codes for CASSQVPVDSSYNEQFF.

This clonotype was counted only a few times. The rearrangement joins TRBV6-2 or TRBV6-3 to TRBJ1-1; TRBD1 agrees at 8 bases. The ends lost 1 base at V and 0 bases at J; junction bases unmatched: 4. In germline, CDR1 is MNHEY, CDR2 SVGEGT. CDR3 length: 16 amino acids. The CDR3 region is CASSYFRGRVNTEAFF. The CDR3 region has the DNA TGTGCCAGCAGTTACTTCAGGGGGCGCGTGAACACTGAAGCTTTCTTT.

This clonotype was counted at least ten times. The chain combines TRBV20-1 with TRBJ2-1; TRBD2 aligns across 7 bases. Germline V gives CDR1 DFQATT, CDR2 SNEGSKA (reference sequence). The CDR3 spans 14 residues. The junction had 7 bases not matched to a gene; V was cut back by 4 bases and J by 4 bases. The CDR3 DNA is TGCAGTGCTAACGGAGTGGGGGGGTACAATGAGCAGTTCTTC. This gives the protein CSANGVGGYNEQFF.

This clonotype was counted many times. The CDR3 DNA sequence: TGTGCCAGCAGTTACTCGATTAACGCAGCTGAAGAGACCCAGTACTTC. This gives the protein CASSYSINAAEETQYF. The genes are TRBV6-5 and TRBJ2-5; D is unclear. The V end lost 0 bases, the J end lost 3 bases, and 14 bases lay between the germline ends. This CDR3 comprises 16 residues. Germline V gene lookup returns CDR1 MNHEY and CDR2 SVGAGI.

This clonotype was detected many times. The chain recombines TRBV5-1 with TRBJ2-3, with 8 bases aligning to TRBD1. After removal of 2 bases from V and 3 bases from J, the junction contained 5 bases not matched to a gene. CDR1 is SGHRS, CDR2 YFSETQ, per germline. The CDR3 is made up of 15 amino acids. In nucleotides, the CDR3 is TGCGCCAGCAGCTTACCGGGACAGGTTACAGATACGCAGTATTTT. Protein sequence: CASSLPGQVTDTQYF.

This clonotype was found many times. The CDR3 loop reads CSVVLGQGIWNEQFF. CDR3 DNA sequence: TGCAGCGTTGTCCTCGGACAGGGAATTTGGAATGAGCAGTTCTTC. This chain links TRBV29-1 with TRBJ2-1; 8 positions match TRBD1. The length of the CDR3 is 15 residues. Germline CDR1 SQVTM, CDR2 ANQGSEA. V shed 4 bases and J 7 bases; nucleotides not matched to a gene: 12.

This clonotype is deemed medium-sized. The chain is built from TRBV5-6 and TRBJ2-1, with no clear D. The V end lost 2 bases, the J end lost 5 bases, and 8 bases lay between the germline ends. Germline assignment: CDR1 SGHDT and CDR2 YYEEEE. The CDR3 consists of 13 residues. This CDR3 reads CASSFLTDNEQFF. CDR3 DNA sequence: TGTGCCAGCAGCTTCCTTACGGACAATGAGCAGTTCTTC. The whole variable domain, filled in from reference TRBV5-6 and TRBJ2-1, reads DAGVTQSPTHLIKTRGQQVTLRCSPKSGHDTVSWYQQALGQGPQFIFQYYEEEERQRGNFPDRFSGHQFPNYSSELNVNALLLGDSALYLCASSFLTDNEQFFGPGTRLTVL.

This clonotype occurred many times. This rearrangement joins TRBV7-6 to TRBJ2-7; 12 bases match TRBD1. With 4 bases clipped from V and 3 bases from J, the junction kept 4 bases outside the gene matches. From germline, CDR1 is SGHVS and CDR2 FNYEAQ. This CDR3 comprises 15 residues. The CDR3 DNA sequence: TGTGCCAGCAGCTCGGGGACAGGGGGCTTCTACGAGCAGTACGTC. Amino acids: CASSSGTGGFYEQYV.

This clonotype was counted ten times or more. The chain carries TRBV30 and TRBJ1-4, with 7 bases that match TRBD1. With 3 bases clipped from V and 5 bases from J, the junction kept 12 bases outside the gene matches. The CDR3 length is 16 residues. Looked up from germline, CDR1 is GTSNPN and CDR2 is SVGIG (reference sequence). The CDR3 reads CAWRRAGGQRNEKLFF. CDR3 in DNA: TGTGCCTGGAGGAGGGCTGGGGGACAGAGAAATGAAAAACTGTTTTTT.

The rearrangement uses TRBV7-9 and TRBJ2-1; 14 nucleotides agree with TRBD2. The germline V gene encodes CDR1 SEHNR and CDR2 FQNEAQ (reference sequence). This CDR3 has 16 residues. J was trimmed by 4 bases and V by 1 base; bases with no gene match: 0. The CDR3 region is CASSLGLAGGYNEQFF. As DNA, the CDR3 is TGTGCCAGCAGCTTAGGACTAGCGGGAGGGTACAATGAGCAGTTCTTC.

Many counts were recorded for this clonotype. V usage is TRBV6-5 and J usage is TRBJ1-2; a possible D gene is TRBD1 (5 bases). Germline V lookup: CDR1 MNHEY, CDR2 SVGAGI. This CDR3 has 14 residues. The germline V and J ends were trimmed by 5 bases and 5 bases, with 15 bases remaining between them. This CDR3 reads CASSRTHEGYGYTF. CDR3 nucleotides: TGTGCCAGCAGTCGGACCCACGAGGGGTATGGCTACACCTTC.

V gene TRBV12-3 or TRBV12-4 combines with J gene TRBJ1-3; D ambiguous. The CDR3 has 14 amino acids. The germline V and J ends were trimmed by 6 bases and 1 base, with 10 bases remaining between them. The CDR3 loop is CASSYQPSGNTIYF. CDR3 nucleotide sequence: TGTGCCAGCAGCTATCAGCCTTCTGGAAACACCATATATTTT.